This T cell receptor beta chain was identified in a study of cytomegalovirus exposure and HLA in healthy donors. Study-level findings and limits: Prior analysis indicated that the majority of TCR beta V segments exhibited productivity approximately 90% or approximately 30% of the time. Donor immune exposure was known only as CMV serostatus. TRBV6-2, TRBV6-3 and other indistinguishable V segments were excluded.

Worth noting for this clone: Antigen: not known.

The study ran its PCR with 60 Vbeta and 13 Jbeta primers. Some clones are missing from TCRdb's copy, which holds only in-frame ones; the method was immunoSEQ multiplex PCR. The data hold about 200,000 clones, with 70% to 85% observed a single time. The V gene's germline CDR1 is MNHNS and CDR2 SASEGT. V lost 3 bases and J 4 bases, leaving 13 bases between the germline ends. This CDR3 is 15 amino acids long. This clonotype was sampled from a woman aged 30 to 39 in good health and CMV-seropositive. This chain links TRBV6-1 with TRBJ2-1, with a possible D match to TRBD2 (7 bases). The source material was PBMCs. Here the CDR3 DNA reads TGTGCCAGCAGTGACGACGGGGGGCCTTACAATGAGCAGTTCTTC. Protein: CASSDDGGPYNEQFF.